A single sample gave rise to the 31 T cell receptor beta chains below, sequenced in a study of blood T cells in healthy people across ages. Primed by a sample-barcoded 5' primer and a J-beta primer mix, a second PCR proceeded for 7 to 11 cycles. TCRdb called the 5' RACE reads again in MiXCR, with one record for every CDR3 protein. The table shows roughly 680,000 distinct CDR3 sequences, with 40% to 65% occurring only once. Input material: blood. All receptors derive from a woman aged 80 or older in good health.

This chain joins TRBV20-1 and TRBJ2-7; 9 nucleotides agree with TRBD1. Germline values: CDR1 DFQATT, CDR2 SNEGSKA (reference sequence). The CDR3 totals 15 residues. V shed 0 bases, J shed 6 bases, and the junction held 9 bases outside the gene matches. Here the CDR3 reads CSAREAGTGRGEQYF. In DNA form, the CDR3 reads TGCAGTGCTAGAGAGGCTGGGACAGGGAGGGGCGAGCAGTACTTC.

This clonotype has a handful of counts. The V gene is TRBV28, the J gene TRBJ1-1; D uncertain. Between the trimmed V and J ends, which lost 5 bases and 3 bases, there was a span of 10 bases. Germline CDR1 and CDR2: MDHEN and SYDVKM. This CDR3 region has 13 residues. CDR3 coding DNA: TGTGCCAGCAGTCTTCGGGTCGACACTGAAGCTTTCTTT. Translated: CASSLRVDTEAFF.

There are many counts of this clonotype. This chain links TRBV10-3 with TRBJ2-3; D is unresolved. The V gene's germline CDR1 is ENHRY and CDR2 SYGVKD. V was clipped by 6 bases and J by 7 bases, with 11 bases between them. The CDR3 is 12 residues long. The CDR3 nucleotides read TGTGCCATCAGCGCCCTGGACCATACGCAGTATTTT. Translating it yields CAISALDHTQYF.

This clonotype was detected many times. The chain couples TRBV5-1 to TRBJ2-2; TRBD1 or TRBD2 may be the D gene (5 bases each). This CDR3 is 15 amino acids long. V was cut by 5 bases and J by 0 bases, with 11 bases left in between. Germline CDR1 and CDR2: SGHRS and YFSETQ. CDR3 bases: TGCGCCAGCAGTCCGGGACCGCCGAACACCGGGGAGCTGTTTTTT. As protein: CASSPGPPNTGELFF. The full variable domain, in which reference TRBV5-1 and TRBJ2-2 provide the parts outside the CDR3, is KAGVTQTPRYLIKTRGQQVTLSCSPISGHRSVSWYQQTPGQGLQFLFEYFSETQRNKGNFPGRFSGRQFSNSRSEMNVSTLELGDSALYLCASSPGPPNTGELFFGEGSRLTVL.

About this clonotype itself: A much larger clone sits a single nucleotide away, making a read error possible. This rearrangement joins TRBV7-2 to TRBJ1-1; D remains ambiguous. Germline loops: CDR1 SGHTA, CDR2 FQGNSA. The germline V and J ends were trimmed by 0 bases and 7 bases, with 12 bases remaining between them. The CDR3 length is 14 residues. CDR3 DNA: TGTGCCAGCAGCTTAGCGTTACAGATCAGTGAAGCTTTCTTT. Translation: CASSLALQISEAFF.

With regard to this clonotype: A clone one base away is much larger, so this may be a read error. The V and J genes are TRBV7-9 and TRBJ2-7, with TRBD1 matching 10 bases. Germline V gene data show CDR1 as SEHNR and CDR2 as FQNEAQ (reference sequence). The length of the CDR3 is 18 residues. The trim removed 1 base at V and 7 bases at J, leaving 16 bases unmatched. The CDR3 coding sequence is TGTGCCAGCAGCTTAGGGCGGGGGACAGGGGATCACTACAATGAGCAGTACTTC. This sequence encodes CASSLGRGTGDHYNEQYF. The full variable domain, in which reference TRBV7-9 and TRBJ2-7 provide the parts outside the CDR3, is DTGVSQNPRHKITKRGQNVTFRCDPISEHNRLYWYRQTLGQGPEFLTYFQNEAQLEKSRLLSDRFSAERPKGSFSTLEIQRTEQGDSAMYLCASSLGRGTGDHYNEQYFGPGTRLTVT.

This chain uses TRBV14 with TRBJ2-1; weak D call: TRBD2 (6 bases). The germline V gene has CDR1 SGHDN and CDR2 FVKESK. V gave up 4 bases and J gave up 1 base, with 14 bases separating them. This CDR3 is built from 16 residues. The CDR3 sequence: CASSPWVGLSYNEQFF. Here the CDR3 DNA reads TGTGCCAGCAGCCCTTGGGTGGGACTTTCCTACAATGAGCAGTTCTTC.

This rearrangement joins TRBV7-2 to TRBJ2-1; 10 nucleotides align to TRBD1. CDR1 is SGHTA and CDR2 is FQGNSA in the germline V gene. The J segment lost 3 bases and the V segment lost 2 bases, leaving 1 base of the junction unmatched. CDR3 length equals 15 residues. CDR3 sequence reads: CASSLRTGGYNEQFF. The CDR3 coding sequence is TGTGCCAGCAGCTTAAGGACAGGGGGCTACAATGAGCAGTTCTTC.

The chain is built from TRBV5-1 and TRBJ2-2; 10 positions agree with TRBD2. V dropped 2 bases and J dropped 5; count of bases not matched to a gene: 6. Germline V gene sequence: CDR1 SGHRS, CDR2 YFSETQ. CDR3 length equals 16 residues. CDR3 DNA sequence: TGCGCCAGCAGCTTTACTAGCGGGATAGATACCGGGGAGCTGTTTTTT. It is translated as CASSFTSGIDTGELFF. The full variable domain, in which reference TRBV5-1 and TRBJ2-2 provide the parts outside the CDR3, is KAGVTQTPRYLIKTRGQQVTLSCSPISGHRSVSWYQQTPGQGLQFLFEYFSETQRNKGNFPGRFSGRQFSNSRSEMNVSTLELGDSALYLCASSFTSGIDTGELFFGEGSRLTVL.

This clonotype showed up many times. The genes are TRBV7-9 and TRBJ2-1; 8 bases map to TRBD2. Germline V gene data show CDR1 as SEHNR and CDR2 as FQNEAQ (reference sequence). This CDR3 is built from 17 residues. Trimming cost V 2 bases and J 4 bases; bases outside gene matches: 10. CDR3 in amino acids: CASSLWSGAGAYNEQFF. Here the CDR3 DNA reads TGTGCCAGCAGCTTATGGAGCGGAGCGGGGGCATACAATGAGCAGTTCTTC.

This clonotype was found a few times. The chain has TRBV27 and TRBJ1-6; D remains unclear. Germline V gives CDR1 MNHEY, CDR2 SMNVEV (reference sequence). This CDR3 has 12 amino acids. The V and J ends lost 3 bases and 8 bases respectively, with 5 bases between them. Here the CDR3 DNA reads TGTGCCAGCAGTTTTATCGATTCACCCCTCCACTTT. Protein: CASSFIDSPLHF.

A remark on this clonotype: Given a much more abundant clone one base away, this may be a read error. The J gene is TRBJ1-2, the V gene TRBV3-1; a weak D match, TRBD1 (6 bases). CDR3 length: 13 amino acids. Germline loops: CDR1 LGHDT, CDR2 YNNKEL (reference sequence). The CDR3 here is CAGSQDRSYGYTF. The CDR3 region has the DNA TGTGCCGGCAGCCAAGACAGGAGCTATGGCTACACCTTC.

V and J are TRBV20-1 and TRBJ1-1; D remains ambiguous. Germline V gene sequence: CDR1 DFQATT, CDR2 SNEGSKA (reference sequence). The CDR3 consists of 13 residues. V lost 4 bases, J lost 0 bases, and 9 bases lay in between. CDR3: CSATLDLNTEAFF. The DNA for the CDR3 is TGCAGTGCTACCCTTGACCTGAACACTGAAGCTTTCTTT.

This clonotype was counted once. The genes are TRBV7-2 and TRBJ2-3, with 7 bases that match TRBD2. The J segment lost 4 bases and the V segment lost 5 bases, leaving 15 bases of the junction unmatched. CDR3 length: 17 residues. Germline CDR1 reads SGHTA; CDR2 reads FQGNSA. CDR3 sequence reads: CASSRFSGGSPPDTQYF. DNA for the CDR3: TGTGCCAGCAGCCGTTTTTCCGGGGGGTCCCCCCCAGATACGCAGTATTTT.

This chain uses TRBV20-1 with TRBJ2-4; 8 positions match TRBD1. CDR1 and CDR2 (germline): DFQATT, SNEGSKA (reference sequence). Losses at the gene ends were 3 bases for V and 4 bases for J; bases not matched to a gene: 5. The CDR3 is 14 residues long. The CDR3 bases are TGCAGTGCTAGGGACAGGGTCCAAAAAAACATTCAGTACTTC. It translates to CSARDRVQKNIQYF.

This CDR3 is CSVLRTAYNEQFF. The CDR3 nucleotides read TGCAGTGTTCTCAGGACAGCCTACAATGAGCAGTTCTTC. The chain links TRBV20-1 to TRBJ2-1, with TRBD1 as a possible D gene (6 bases). CDR1 is DFQATT, CDR2 SNEGSKA, per germline (reference sequence). V lost 7 bases to trimming and J lost 2 bases, with 12 bases between them. The CDR3 covers 13 residues.

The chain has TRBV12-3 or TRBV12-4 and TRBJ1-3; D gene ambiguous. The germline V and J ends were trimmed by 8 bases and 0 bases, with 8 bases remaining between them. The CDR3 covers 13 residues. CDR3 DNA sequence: TGTGCCAGCCGCGGGATCTCTGGAAACACCATATATTTT. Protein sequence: CASRGISGNTIYF.

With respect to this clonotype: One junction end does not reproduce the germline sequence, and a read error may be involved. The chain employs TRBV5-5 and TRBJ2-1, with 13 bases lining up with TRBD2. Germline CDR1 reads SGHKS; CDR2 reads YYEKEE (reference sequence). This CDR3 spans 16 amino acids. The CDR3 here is CSSSPLGLAGRSTQFF. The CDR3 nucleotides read TGTTCCAGCAGCCCATTGGGACTAGCGGGGCGATCAACGCAGTTCTTC.

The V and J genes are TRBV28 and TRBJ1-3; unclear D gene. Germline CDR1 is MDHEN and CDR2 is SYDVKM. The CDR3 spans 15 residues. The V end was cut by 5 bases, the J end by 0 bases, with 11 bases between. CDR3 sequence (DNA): TGTGCCAGCAGTGGACTGGGAGTCTCTGGAAACACCATATATTTT. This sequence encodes CASSGLGVSGNTIYF.

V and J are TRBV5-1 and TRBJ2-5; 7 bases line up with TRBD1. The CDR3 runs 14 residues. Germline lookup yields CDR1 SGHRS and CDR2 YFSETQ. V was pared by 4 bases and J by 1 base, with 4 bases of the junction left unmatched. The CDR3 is CASSQQGSQETQYF. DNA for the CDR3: TGCGCCAGCAGCCAACAGGGGAGCCAAGAGACCCAGTACTTC.

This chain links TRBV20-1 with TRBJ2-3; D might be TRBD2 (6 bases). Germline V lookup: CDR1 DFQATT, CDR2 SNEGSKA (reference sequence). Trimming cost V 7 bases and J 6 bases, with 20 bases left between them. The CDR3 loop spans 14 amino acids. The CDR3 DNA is TGCAGTGGCGGGCGTGCCGGCCGGGGGGATACGCAGTATTTT. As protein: CSGGRAGRGDTQYF.

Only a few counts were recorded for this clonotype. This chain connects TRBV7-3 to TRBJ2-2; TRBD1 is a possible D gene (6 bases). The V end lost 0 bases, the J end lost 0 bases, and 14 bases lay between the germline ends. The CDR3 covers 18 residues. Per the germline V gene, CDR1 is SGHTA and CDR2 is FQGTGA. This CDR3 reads CASSLTGQTFANTGELFF. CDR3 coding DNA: TGTGCCAGCAGCTTAACCGGACAGACGTTCGCGAACACCGGGGAGCTGTTTTTT. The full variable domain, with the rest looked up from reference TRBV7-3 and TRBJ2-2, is GAGVSQTPSNKVTEKGKYVELRCDPISGHTALYWYRQSLGQGPEFLIYFQGTGAADDSGLPNDRFFAVRPEGSVSTLKIQRTERGDSAVYLCASSLTGQTFANTGELFFGEGSRLTVL.

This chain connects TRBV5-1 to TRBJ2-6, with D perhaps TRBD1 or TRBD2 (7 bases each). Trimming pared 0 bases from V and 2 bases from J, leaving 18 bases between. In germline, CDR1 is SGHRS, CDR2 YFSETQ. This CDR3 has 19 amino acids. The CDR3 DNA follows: TGCGCCAGCAGCTTGGCTTCAGGGGGGGGAAGGCCTGGGGCCAACGTCCTGACTTTC. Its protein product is CASSLASGGGRPGANVLTF.

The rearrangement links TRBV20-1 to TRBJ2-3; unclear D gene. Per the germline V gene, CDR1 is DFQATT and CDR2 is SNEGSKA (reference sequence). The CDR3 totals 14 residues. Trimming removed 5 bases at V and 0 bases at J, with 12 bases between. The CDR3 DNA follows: TGCAGTGCTCCCCCCGGGCCAAGCACAGATACGCAGTATTTT. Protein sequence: CSAPPGPSTDTQYF.

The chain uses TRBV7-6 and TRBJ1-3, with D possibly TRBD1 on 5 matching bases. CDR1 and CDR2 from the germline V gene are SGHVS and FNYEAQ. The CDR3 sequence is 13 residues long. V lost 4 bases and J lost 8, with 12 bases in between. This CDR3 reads CASSSRDGDTIYF. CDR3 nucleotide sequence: TGTGCCAGCAGCTCCCGGGACGGAGACACCATATATTTT.

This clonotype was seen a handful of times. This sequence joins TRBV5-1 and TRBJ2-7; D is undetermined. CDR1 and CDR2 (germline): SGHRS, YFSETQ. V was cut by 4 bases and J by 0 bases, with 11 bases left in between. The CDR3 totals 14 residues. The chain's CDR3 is CASSDPAGSYEQYF. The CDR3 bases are TGCGCCAGCAGCGACCCAGCCGGCTCCTACGAGCAGTACTTC.

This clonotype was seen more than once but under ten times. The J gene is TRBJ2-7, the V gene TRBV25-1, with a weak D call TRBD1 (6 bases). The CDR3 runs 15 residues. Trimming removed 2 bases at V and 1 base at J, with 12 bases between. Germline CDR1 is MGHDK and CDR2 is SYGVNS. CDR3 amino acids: CASSEDGRGSYEQYF. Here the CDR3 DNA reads TGTGCCAGCAGTGAAGACGGCAGGGGATCCTACGAGCAGTACTTC.

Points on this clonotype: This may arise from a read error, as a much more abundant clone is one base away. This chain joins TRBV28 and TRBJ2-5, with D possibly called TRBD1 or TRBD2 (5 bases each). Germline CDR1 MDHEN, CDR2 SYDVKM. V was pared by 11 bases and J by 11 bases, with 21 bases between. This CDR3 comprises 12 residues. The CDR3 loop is CAGKGTRNEQYF. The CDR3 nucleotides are TGTGCCGGAAAAGGGACCCGGAATGAGCAGTACTTC.

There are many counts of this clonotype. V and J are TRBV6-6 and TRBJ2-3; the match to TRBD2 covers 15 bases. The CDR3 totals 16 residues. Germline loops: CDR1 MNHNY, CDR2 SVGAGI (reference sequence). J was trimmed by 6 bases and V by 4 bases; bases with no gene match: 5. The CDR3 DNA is TGTGCCAGCAGTTCCGGACTAGCGGGAGGGGATGATACGCAGTATTTT. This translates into CASSSGLAGGDDTQYF.

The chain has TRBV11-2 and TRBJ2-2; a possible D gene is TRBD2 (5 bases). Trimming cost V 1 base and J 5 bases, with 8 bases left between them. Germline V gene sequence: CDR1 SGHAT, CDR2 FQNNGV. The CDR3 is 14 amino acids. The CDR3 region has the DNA TGTGCCAGCAGCTTAGGACTATTTACCGGGGAGCTGTTTTTT. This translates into CASSLGLFTGELFF. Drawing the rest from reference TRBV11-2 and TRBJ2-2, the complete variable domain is EAGVAQSPRYKIIEKRQSVAFWCNPISGHATLYWYQQILGQGPKLLIQFQNNGVVDDSQLPKDRFSAERLKGVDSTLKIQPAKLEDSAVYLCASSLGLFTGELFFGEGSRLTVL.

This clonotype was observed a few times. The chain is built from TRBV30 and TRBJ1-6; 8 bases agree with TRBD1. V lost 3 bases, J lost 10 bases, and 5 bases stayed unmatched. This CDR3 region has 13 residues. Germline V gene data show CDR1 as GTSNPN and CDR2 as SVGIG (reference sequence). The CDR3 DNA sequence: TGTGCCTGGAGGACAGGGGTTCAGTCACCCCTCCACTTT. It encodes CAWRTGVQSPLHF. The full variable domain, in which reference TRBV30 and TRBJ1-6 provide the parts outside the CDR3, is SQTIHQWPATLVQPVGSPLSLECTVEGTSNPNLYWYRQAAGRGLQLLFYSVGIGQISSEVPQNLSASRPQDRQFILSSKKLLLSDSGFYLCAWRTGVQSPLHFGNGTRLTVT.